This T cell receptor beta chain is drawn from a study of shared clonotypes between healthy human individuals. The CDR3 has 17 amino acids. V was pared by 3 bases and J by 6 bases, with 10 bases of the junction left unmatched. Germline V gene sequence: CDR1 SGHDT, CDR2 YYEEEE. The assay ran at deep level. Genomic DNA per cell subset filled all wells of several immunoSEQ plates. Tens of thousands of T cell genomes, or about 320 ng DNA, went into unsorted PBMC replicate PCRs. Here immunoSEQ multiplex PCR was the method, and the copy in TCRdb shows in-frame clones only, minus some. This repertoire shows more than 450,000 clones, 70% to 80% found once; its top ten account for under 15%. Donors were Caucasian adults residing in Nashville, Tennessee, USA.

This TCR was recovered from a woman in her thirties or forties in good health. Some clones in this sample may be carry-over from other donors' samples. The sample was PBMCs. The chain is built from TRBV5-6 and TRBJ2-1; TRBD2 matches 12 bases. The CDR3 protein is CASSSLPTSGSSNEQFF. As DNA, the CDR3 is TGTGCCAGCAGCTCCTTACCGACTAGCGGGAGTAGCAATGAGCAGTTCTTC.